Here is one T cell receptor beta chain with its context. Its target is unknown. Germline V lookup: CDR1 DFQATT, CDR2 SNEGSKA (reference sequence). Trimming stripped 5 bases from V and 0 bases from J, with 14 bases between. The CDR3 is made up of 14 amino acids. The data derive from a study of regulatory T cells in long-lasting Graves disease. General study points: Persistent patients shared more public clonotypes (about 2,800) than newly diagnosed patients (approximately 1,000). TRBV28, TRBJ1-2 and TRBJ2-5 were favored in persistent disease.

Sequencing libraries for TCR beta were prepared with iRepertoire HTBI primers and Arm-PCR of CDR3 regions. TCRdb reanalysed the multiplex PCR reads using MiXCR and keeps one entry per CDR3 protein. The profile covers a few hundred thousand distinct CDR3 sequences, with approximately 13% appearing a single time and 10% taken by the ten largest. The time point denotes: newly diagnosed GD, antithyroid drugs for less than 3 months. From PBMCs, RNA was extracted and then used to make the TCR library. These data also featured in a second study, about T cells in Graves' hyperthyroidism and ophthalmopathy.

Sequencing was performed on peripheral blood mononuclear cells (PBMCs), taken at new diagnosis, from a patient treated with antithyroid drugs. The V call is TRBV20-1, the J call TRBJ2-7; D is unresolved. The source of this sequence is a man in his thirties or forties with Graves disease. CDR3 nucleotide sequence: TGCAGTGCTTCGGACGACTCCCTCTCCTACGAGCAGTACTTC. It encodes CSASDDSLSYEQYF.